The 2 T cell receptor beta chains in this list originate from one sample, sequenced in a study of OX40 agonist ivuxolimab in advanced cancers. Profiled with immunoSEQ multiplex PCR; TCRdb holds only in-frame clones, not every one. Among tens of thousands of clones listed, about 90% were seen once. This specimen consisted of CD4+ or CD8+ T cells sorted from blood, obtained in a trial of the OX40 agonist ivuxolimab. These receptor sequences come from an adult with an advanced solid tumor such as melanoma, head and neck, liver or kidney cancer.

The CDR3 sequence: CASSPPGTGASPLHF. DNA of the CDR3: TGTGCCAGCAGTCCCCCAGGGACAGGGGCATCACCCCTCCACTTT. V usage is TRBV6-6 and J usage is TRBJ1-6; TRBD1 agrees at 10 bases. Germline-derived CDR1 and CDR2 are MNHNY and SVGAGI (reference sequence). This CDR3 is built from 15 residues. Unmatched junction bases numbered 8, after V lost 5 bases and J lost 10 bases.

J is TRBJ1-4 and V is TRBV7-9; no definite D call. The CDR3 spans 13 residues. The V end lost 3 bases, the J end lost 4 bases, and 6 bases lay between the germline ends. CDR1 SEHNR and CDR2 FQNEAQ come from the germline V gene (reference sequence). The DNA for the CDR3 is TGTGCCAGCAGCTTGGGGTATAATGAAAAACTGTTTTTT. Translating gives CASSLGYNEKLFF.